This T cell receptor beta chain stems from a study of OX40 agonist ivuxolimab in advanced cancers. The wider study: Partial responses were recorded for three patients, including one with hepatocellular carcinoma and two with cutaneous melanoma.

The repertoire was sequenced with immunoSEQ multiplex PCR; TCRdb's copy has only in-frame clones and lacks some. This table has around 37,000 clones, around four fifths appearing once. Study-level points and caveats: The authors also found low normalized T-cell clonal expansion in some nonresponders. CD8+ T cells (on average) carried more expanded clones than CD4+ T cells.

To note about this clone: Antigen specificity is unknown.

This CDR3 is built from 15 residues. Germline V gene sequence: CDR1 SGHTA, CDR2 FQGTGA. V was shortened by 1 base and J by 7 bases, with 14 bases between the two germline ends. The sequenced sample was CD4+ or CD8+ T cells sorted from blood, obtained in a trial of the OX40 agonist ivuxolimab. The rearrangement uses TRBV7-3 and TRBJ1-5, with a possible D match to TRBD1 (6 bases). The clonotype was recovered from an adult with an advanced solid tumor such as melanoma, head and neck, liver or kidney cancer. The CDR3 protein is CASSLMPGANQPQHF. The CDR3 coding sequence is TGTGCCAGCAGCTTAATGCCAGGGGCGAACCAGCCCCAGCATTTT.